Shown below are 13 T cell receptor beta chains from a single sample sequenced in a study of post-analysis software for immune sequencing data. Unique-molecular-identifier-tagged TCR beta cDNA libraries were used. TCRdb independently ran MiXCR on the PCR reads; one entry per CDR3 protein. The data hold hundreds of thousands of distinct CDR3 sequences, with approximately 60% observed a single time. What these receptors recognize is not known. Study-wide points: Patients carried roughly 5 TRBV segments more frequently than controls did, and TRBV5-6, TRBV5-1 and TRBV20-1 were among them.

The sequencing sample was made of blood. These receptors were taken from a girl aged 2 to 9 with multiple sclerosis.

This sequence joins TRBV6-2 or TRBV6-3 and TRBJ2-1; tentatively, D is TRBD1 (6 bases). CDR1 MNHEY and CDR2 SVGEGT come from the germline V gene. The CDR3 loop spans 15 amino acids. The germline V and J ends were trimmed by 1 base and 2 bases, with 9 bases remaining between them. In nucleotides, the CDR3 is TGTGCCAGCAGTTACTTGGGGGCTACCTACAATGAGCAGTTCTTC. This translates into CASSYLGATYNEQFF.

The chain recombines TRBV10-2 with TRBJ2-3, with 10 bases matching TRBD2. CDR1 WSHSY and CDR2 SAAADI come from the germline V gene. J lost 6 bases, V lost 3 bases, and 21 bases had no gene match. This CDR3 has 20 amino acids. CDR3 sequence: CASSDWAESPKRGGWDTQYF. CDR3 nucleotide sequence: TGCGCCAGCAGTGATTGGGCGGAATCTCCTAAGCGGGGGGGCTGGGATACGCAGTATTTT.

J is TRBJ2-7 and V is TRBV10-3; no definite D call. V lost 3 bases to trimming and J lost 5 bases, with 14 bases between them. Germline values: CDR1 ENHRY, CDR2 SYGVKD. The CDR3 covers 14 residues. This CDR3 is CAISDGQVENEQYF. In nucleotides, the CDR3 is TGTGCCATCAGTGACGGGCAGGTAGAGAACGAGCAGTACTTC.

The V gene is TRBV6-2 or TRBV6-3, the J gene TRBJ2-1, with 8 bases that match TRBD1. J lost 9 bases, V lost 5 bases, and 6 bases had no gene match. Germline values: CDR1 MNHEY, CDR2 SVGEGT. The CDR3 has 13 residues. In nucleotides, the CDR3 is TGTGCCAGCAGTATCCGGACAGGGCGTGAGCAGTTCTTC. This translates into CASSIRTGREQFF.

The rearrangement uses TRBV20-1 and TRBJ2-3; 9 bases agree with TRBD2. The trim removed 2 bases at V and 7 bases at J, leaving 10 bases unmatched. This CDR3 comprises 15 residues. Germline CDR1 is DFQATT and CDR2 is SNEGSKA (reference sequence). The CDR3 sequence: CSARSLAGSANTQYF. The CDR3 DNA sequence: TGCAGTGCTAGATCGCTAGCGGGGAGTGCGAATACGCAGTATTTT.

The table lists this clonotype with a few counts. This chain links TRBV20-1 with TRBJ2-5, with 9 bases lining up with TRBD2. Germline CDR1 is DFQATT and CDR2 is SNEGSKA (reference sequence). The CDR3 has 13 residues. The junction had 0 bases not matched to a gene; V was cut back by 2 bases and J by 2 bases. The CDR3 sequence: CSARSGGQETQYF. CDR3 bases: TGCAGTGCTAGAAGCGGGGGGCAAGAGACCCAGTACTTC.

This clonotype came up a few times. The CDR3, as DNA: TGTGCCAGCAGCTCGTGGGACAGAGTCTCTGGGGCCAACGTCCTGACTTTC. Residues: CASSSWDRVSGANVLTF. This rearrangement joins TRBV11-2 to TRBJ2-6; 7 positions match TRBD1. With 4 bases clipped from V and 0 bases from J, the junction kept 6 bases outside the gene matches. The CDR3 spans 17 residues. Germline V lookup: CDR1 SGHAT, CDR2 FQNNGV.

The chain joins TRBV21-1 to TRBJ1-1. TRBV21-1 is labeled a pseudogene. The CDR3 is made up of 15 amino acids. The CDR3 nucleotides are TGTGCCAGCAGCAAACCAGAGTCCGAAGACACTGAAGCTTTCTTT. It is translated as CASSKPESEDTEAFF.

This clonotype has a handful of counts. V and J are TRBV10-3 and TRBJ1-2, with D possibly matching TRBD1 (6 bases). The length of the CDR3 is 14 residues. Germline V CDR1 and CDR2: ENHRY, SYGVKD. V dropped 6 bases and J dropped 7 bases, with 18 bases sitting between them. The CDR3 sequence: CAISGRNGTSGYTF. CDR3 bases: TGTGCCATCAGCGGAAGAAACGGGACATCTGGCTACACCTTC.

This clonotype was seen a few times. This sequence joins TRBV7-2 and TRBJ2-1; 9 bases line up with TRBD2. The CDR3 consists of 17 residues. Trimming at V came to 2 bases and at J to 5 bases, leaving 10 bases not matched to a gene. Per germline, CDR1 SGHTA and CDR2 FQGNSA. CDR3 DNA: TGTGCCAGCAGCTTAAGCTCTGGGCGGGGGGGGGACAATGAGCAGTTCTTC. This encodes CASSLSSGRGGDNEQFF.

The chain links TRBV10-3 to TRBJ2-3, with 14 bases identical to TRBD2. The CDR3 has 16 amino acids. Germline loops: CDR1 ENHRY, CDR2 SYGVKD. The V gene end was trimmed by 6 bases and the J gene end by 6 bases; junction bases not matched to a gene: 8. The CDR3 here is CAIRAGTSGRPDTQYF. In nucleotides, the CDR3 is TGTGCCATCAGGGCCGGGACTAGCGGGAGACCCGATACGCAGTATTTT.

This chain uses TRBV27 with TRBJ1-2; the match to TRBD1 covers 7 bases. CDR3 length equals 17 residues. Germline-derived CDR1 and CDR2 are MNHEY and SMNVEV (reference sequence). V lost 6 bases, J lost 2 bases, and 15 bases stayed unmatched. The chain's CDR3 is CASRVRTGSGINYGYTF. DNA for the CDR3: TGTGCCAGCAGGGTACGGACAGGTTCAGGGATAAACTATGGCTACACCTTC.

For this clonotype: One junction end disagrees with the germline gene, perhaps due to a read error. V usage is TRBV20-1 and J usage is TRBJ2-1; 8 nucleotides match TRBD2. This CDR3 region has 17 residues. The V gene's germline CDR1 is DFQATT and CDR2 SNEGSKA (reference sequence). CDR3 amino acids: CSANSPLTSVSCNEQFF. The CDR3 DNA follows: TGCAGTGCTAATTCCCCCCTGACTAGCGTCTCCTGCAATGAGCAGTTCTTC.